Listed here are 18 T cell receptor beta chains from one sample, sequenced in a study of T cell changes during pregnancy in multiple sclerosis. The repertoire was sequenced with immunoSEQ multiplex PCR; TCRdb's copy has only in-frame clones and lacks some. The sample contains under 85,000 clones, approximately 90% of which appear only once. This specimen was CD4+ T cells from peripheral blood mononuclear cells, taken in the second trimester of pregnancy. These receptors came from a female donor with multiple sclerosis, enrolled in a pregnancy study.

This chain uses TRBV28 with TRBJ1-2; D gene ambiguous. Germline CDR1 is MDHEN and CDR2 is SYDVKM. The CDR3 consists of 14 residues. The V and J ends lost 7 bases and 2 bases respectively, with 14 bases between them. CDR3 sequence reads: CASTPAVENYGYTF. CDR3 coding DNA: TGTGCCAGCACCCCGGCGGTAGAGAACTATGGCTACACCTTC.

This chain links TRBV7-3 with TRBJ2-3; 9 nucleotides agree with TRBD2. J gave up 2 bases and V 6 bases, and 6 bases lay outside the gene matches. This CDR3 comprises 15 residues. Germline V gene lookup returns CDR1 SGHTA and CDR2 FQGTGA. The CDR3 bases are TGTGCCAGCAGTAGGAGCGGGAGGAACACAGATACGCAGTATTTT. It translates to CASSRSGRNTDTQYF.

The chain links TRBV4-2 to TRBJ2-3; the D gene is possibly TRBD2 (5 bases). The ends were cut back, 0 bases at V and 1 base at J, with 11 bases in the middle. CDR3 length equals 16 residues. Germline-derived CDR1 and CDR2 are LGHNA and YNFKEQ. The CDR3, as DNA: TGTGCCAGCAGCCAAGATACCAGCGGAGGCACAGATACGCAGTATTTT. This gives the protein CASSQDTSGGTDTQYF.

The CDR3 is CASRAPGSGKLFF. Written as DNA, the CDR3 is TGTGCCAGCAGAGCGCCAGGGTCCGGAAAACTGTTTTTT. This sequence joins TRBV6-5 and TRBJ1-4; D perhaps matches TRBD1 (5 bases). CDR3 length: 13 amino acids. CDR1 is MNHEY, CDR2 SVGAGI, per germline. V was trimmed by 6 bases and J by 10 bases, leaving 15 bases between them.

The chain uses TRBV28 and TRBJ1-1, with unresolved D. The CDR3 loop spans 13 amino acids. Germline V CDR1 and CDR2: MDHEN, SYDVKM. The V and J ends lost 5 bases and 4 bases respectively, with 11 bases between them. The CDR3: CASSAPGTTEAFF. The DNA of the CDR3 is TGTGCCAGCAGTGCTCCGGGTACCACTGAAGCTTTCTTT.

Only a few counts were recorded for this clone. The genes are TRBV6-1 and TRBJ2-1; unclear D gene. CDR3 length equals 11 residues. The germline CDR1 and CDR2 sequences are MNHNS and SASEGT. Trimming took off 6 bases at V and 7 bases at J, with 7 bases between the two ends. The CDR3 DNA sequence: TGTGCCAGCAGGCTAGAGAATGAGCAGTTCTTC. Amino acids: CASRLENEQFF.

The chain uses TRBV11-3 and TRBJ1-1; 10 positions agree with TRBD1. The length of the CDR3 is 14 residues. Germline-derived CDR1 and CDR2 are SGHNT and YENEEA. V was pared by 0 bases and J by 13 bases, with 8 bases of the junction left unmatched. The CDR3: CASSLERTGGAVFF. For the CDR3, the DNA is TGTGCCAGCAGCTTAGAAAGGACAGGGGGTGCGGTTTTCTTT.

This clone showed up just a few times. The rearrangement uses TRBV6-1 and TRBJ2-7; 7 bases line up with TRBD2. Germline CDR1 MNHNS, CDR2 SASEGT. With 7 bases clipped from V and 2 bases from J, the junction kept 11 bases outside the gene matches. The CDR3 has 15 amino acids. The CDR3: CASNTRAGTTYEQYF. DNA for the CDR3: TGTGCCAGCAACACCCGGGCAGGGACTACCTACGAGCAGTACTTC.

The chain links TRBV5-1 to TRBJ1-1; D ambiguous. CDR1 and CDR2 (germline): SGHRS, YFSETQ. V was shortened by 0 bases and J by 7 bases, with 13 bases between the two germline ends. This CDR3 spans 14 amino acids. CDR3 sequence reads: CASSLAEGLGEAFF. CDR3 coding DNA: TGCGCCAGCAGCTTGGCCGAGGGTTTGGGTGAAGCTTTCTTT.

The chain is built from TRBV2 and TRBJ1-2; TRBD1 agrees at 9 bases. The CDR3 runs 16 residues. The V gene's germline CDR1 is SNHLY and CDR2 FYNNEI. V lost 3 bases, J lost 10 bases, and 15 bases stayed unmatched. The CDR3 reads CASSERQGEDTNVYTF. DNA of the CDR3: TGTGCCAGCAGTGAGAGACAGGGGGAGGATACGAATGTCTACACCTTC.

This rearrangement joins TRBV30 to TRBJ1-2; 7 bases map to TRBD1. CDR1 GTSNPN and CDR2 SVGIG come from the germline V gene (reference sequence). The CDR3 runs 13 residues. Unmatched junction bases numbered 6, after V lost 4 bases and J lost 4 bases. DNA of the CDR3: TGTGCCTGGACCGGGACAGATGTCTATGGCTACACCTTC. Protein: CAWTGTDVYGYTF.

In DNA form, the CDR3 reads TGCAGCGTTGTAGACAGTCGCTATGGCTACACCTTC. This sequence encodes CSVVDSRYGYTF. The chain has TRBV29-1 and TRBJ1-2; D is perhaps TRBD1 (5 bases). CDR1 is SQVTM and CDR2 is ANQGSEA in the germline V gene. This CDR3 is 12 amino acids long. Between the trimmed V and J ends, which lost 4 bases and 4 bases, there was a span of 10 bases.

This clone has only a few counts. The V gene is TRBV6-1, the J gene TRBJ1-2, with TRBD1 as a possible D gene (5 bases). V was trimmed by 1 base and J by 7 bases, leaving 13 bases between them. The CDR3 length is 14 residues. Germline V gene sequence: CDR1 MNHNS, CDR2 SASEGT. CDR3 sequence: CASSEGGVRGGYTF. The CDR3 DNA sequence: TGTGCCAGCAGTGAAGGGGGGGTTCGTGGTGGCTACACCTTC.

The CDR3 DNA reads as TGTGCCAGCAGCTCCCCCGGGACTAGGACAAAGACAGCCAAAAACATTCAGTACTTC. This gives the protein CASSSPGTRTKTAKNIQYF. This rearrangement joins TRBV7-8 to TRBJ2-4, with 8 bases identical to TRBD2. V lost 4 bases and J lost 0; bases outside the gene matches: 14. Looked up from germline, CDR1 is SGHVS and CDR2 is FQNEAQ. CDR3 length: 19 amino acids.

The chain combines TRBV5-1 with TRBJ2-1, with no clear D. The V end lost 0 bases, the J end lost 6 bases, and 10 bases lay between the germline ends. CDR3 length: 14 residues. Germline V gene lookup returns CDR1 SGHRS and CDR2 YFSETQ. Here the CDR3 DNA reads TGCGCCAGCAGCTTGGCCGTACGGGTCAATGAGCAGTTCTTC. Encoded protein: CASSLAVRVNEQFF.

CDR3 coding DNA: TGTGCCAGCACCCAACTACGTAACCCAGCGCAGTATTTT. Amino acids: CASTQLRNPAQYF. This rearrangement joins TRBV5-5 to TRBJ2-3; D is unclear. Germline CDR1 is SGHKS and CDR2 is YYEKEE (reference sequence). V was cut by 6 bases and J by 10 bases, with 18 bases left in between. The CDR3 length is 13 residues. Full variable domain (missing parts from reference TRBV5-5 and TRBJ2-3): DAGVTQSPTHLIKTRGQQVTLRCSPISGHKSVSWYQQVLGQGPQFIFQYYEKEERGRGNFPDRFSARQFPNYSSELNVNALLLGDSALYLCASTQLRNPAQYFGPGTRLTVL.

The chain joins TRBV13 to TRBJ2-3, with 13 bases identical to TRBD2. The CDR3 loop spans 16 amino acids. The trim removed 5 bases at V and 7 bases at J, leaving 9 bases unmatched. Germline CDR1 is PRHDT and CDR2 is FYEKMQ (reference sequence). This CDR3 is CASSVKTSGGKNTQYF. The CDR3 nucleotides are TGTGCCAGCAGCGTCAAGACTAGCGGGGGGAAAAATACGCAGTATTTT.

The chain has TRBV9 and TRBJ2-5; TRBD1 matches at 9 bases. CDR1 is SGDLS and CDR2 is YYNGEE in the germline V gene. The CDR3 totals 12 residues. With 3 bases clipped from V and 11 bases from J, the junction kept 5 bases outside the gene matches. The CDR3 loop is CASSAGQGRQYF. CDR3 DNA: TGTGCCAGCAGCGCGGGACAGGGAAGGCAGTACTTC. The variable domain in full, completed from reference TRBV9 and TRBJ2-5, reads DSGVTQTPKHLITATGQRVTLRCSPRSGDLSVYWYQQSLDQGLQFLIQYYNGEERAKGNILERFSAQQFPDLHSELNLSSLELGDSALYFCASSAGQGRQYFGPGTRLLVL.